A single sample gave rise to the 24 T cell receptor beta chains below, sequenced in a study of molecular identifiers for immune sequencing clone quantification. TCRdb independently ran MiXCR on the PCR reads; one entry per CDR3 protein. The table has just under 650,000 distinct CDR3 sequences, just under 20% seen once; the top ten hold about 0.9%. Sequencing was carried out using naive CD8+ T cells from blood, with Jurkat cell RNA spiked in. Subset defined: FACS-sorted CD8+CD4-CCR7+CD45RA+ naive T cells. The source is a human donor in good health. Some libraries in this study had Jurkat cell RNA spiked in.

The table lists this clonotype with many counts. The chain carries TRBV15 and TRBJ2-5, with D possibly being TRBD1 (6 bases). Per the germline V gene, CDR1 is LNHNV and CDR2 is YYDKDF (reference sequence). CDR3 length: 12 residues. Trimming removed 6 bases from V and 4 bases from J, with 9 bases in between. The CDR3 loop reads CATRKTGETQYF. Written as DNA, the CDR3 is TGTGCCACCAGAAAGACAGGAGAGACCCAGTACTTC.

This clonotype has a handful of counts. This sequence joins TRBV4-3 and TRBJ2-7; D is unclear. The V and J ends lost 0 bases and 1 base respectively, with 16 bases between them. CDR1 is LGHNA, CDR2 YSLEER, per germline. The CDR3 loop spans 17 amino acids. The DNA of the CDR3 is TGCGCCAGCAGCCAAGATGCATGGGCTAGACCATCCTACGAGCAGTACTTC. Translated, it gives CASSQDAWARPSYEQYF.

This clonotype was counted at least ten times. The chain carries TRBV27 and TRBJ2-2, with 11 bases identical to TRBD2. CDR1 is MNHEY, CDR2 SMNVEV, per germline (reference sequence). V lost 3 bases and J lost 4; bases outside the gene matches: 4. The CDR3 contains 16 residues. The CDR3 protein is CASSFLAGGPTGELFF. The CDR3 DNA follows: TGTGCCAGCAGTTTCCTAGCGGGGGGCCCCACCGGGGAGCTGTTTTTT.

Comment on this clonotype: A much more abundant neighbour one base away suggests this may be a read error. The J gene is TRBJ1-6, the V gene TRBV10-2, with D unresolved. Germline V gene data show CDR1 as WSHSY and CDR2 as SAAADI. The CDR3 sequence is 13 residues long. This chain's CDR3 is CASSEDGNSLLHF. Written as DNA, the CDR3 is TGCGCCAGCAGTGAGGACGGCAATTCACTCCTCCACTTT.

This clonotype was seen at least ten times. The chain combines TRBV20-1 with TRBJ2-2; 9 positions agree with TRBD2. This CDR3 comprises 14 residues. V was pared by 6 bases and J by 3 bases, with 5 bases of the junction left unmatched. Germline V gives CDR1 DFQATT, CDR2 SNEGSKA (reference sequence). The CDR3 protein is CSAGREGYTGELFF. The CDR3, as DNA: TGCAGTGCGGGGCGGGAGGGTTACACCGGGGAGCTGTTTTTT.

This clonotype was counted only a few times. The genes are TRBV12-3 or TRBV12-4 and TRBJ2-1; D remains ambiguous. V was cut by 7 bases and J by 4 bases, with 8 bases left in between. This CDR3 region has 12 residues. CDR3 sequence: CASTLAYNEQFF. In nucleotides, the CDR3 is TGTGCCAGCACCCTCGCTTACAATGAGCAGTTCTTC.

The genes are TRBV3-1 and TRBJ2-7; TRBD2 agrees at 8 bases. Germline V gene lookup returns CDR1 LGHDT and CDR2 YNNKEL (reference sequence). The V gene end was trimmed by 1 base and the J gene end by 5 bases; junction bases not matched to a gene: 10. The CDR3 loop spans 16 amino acids. CDR3 sequence reads: CASSQVKRAGAHEQYF. CDR3 DNA: TGTGCCAGCAGCCAAGTAAAAAGAGCGGGAGCCCACGAGCAGTACTTC.

This clonotype appeared many times. The chain recombines TRBV20-1 with TRBJ1-1; 9 positions agree with TRBD1. The CDR3 consists of 15 residues. V was pared by 0 bases and J by 5 bases, with 7 bases of the junction left unmatched. Germline V gene lookup returns CDR1 DFQATT and CDR2 SNEGSKA (reference sequence). The CDR3 sequence: CSARDLDRGNTEAFF. The DNA of the CDR3 is TGCAGTGCTAGAGATCTAGACAGGGGGAATACTGAAGCTTTCTTT.

This clonotype was detected many times. V and J are TRBV27 and TRBJ2-6, with 11 bases aligning to TRBD1. The CDR3 has 18 amino acids. V shed 1 base and J 0 bases; nucleotides not matched to a gene: 2. CDR1 is MNHEY and CDR2 is SMNVEV in the germline V gene (reference sequence). This CDR3 is CASSLFGTGGSGANVLTF. The DNA for the CDR3 is TGTGCCAGCAGTTTATTCGGGACAGGGGGCTCTGGGGCCAACGTCCTGACTTTC.

This clonotype has ten or more counts. The chain carries TRBV5-4 and TRBJ2-6; D call uncertain. The V gene lost 0 bases and the J gene lost 4 bases, with 14 bases spanning the gap. The CDR3 extends over 17 amino acids. CDR1 is SGHNT and CDR2 is YYREEE in the germline V gene (reference sequence). CDR3 amino acids: CASSLVGPLPGANVLTF. The CDR3 DNA reads as TGTGCCAGCAGCTTGGTGGGCCCTTTGCCCGGGGCCAACGTCCTGACTTTC.

Concerning this clonotype itself: Its ends do not fully match the called genes, so a read error is possible. The chain joins TRBV28 to TRBJ2-2; D is unresolved. Germline CDR1 reads MDHEN; CDR2 reads SYDVKM. The CDR3 loop spans 11 amino acids. The CDR3 loop is CVSSFLGELFF. CDR3 coding DNA: TGTGTCAGCAGTTTCCTTGGGGAGCTGTTTTTT.

This clonotype has at least ten counts. The gene calls are TRBV19 and TRBJ2-7; D not resolved. Germline V lookup: CDR1 LNHDA, CDR2 SQIVND (reference sequence). The V end lost 6 bases, the J end lost 6 bases, and 18 bases lay between the germline ends. This CDR3 is built from 14 residues. The CDR3 nucleotides read TGTGCCAGTAGCCTTCACGCAGGTTCCGGCGAGCAGTACTTC. It specifies CASSLHAGSGEQYF. The variable domain in full, completed from reference TRBV19 and TRBJ2-7, reads DGGITQSPKYLFRKEGQNVTLSCEQNLNHDAMYWYRQDPGQGLRLIYYSQIVNDFQKGDIAEGYSVSREKKESFPLTVTSAQKNPTAFYLCASSLHAGSGEQYFGPGTRLTVT.

There are a few counts of this clonotype. The rearrangement links TRBV9 to TRBJ1-5; the D gene is possibly TRBD1 (5 bases). The V end was cut by 0 bases, the J end by 4 bases, with 11 bases between. The CDR3 totals 15 residues. Germline V CDR1 and CDR2: SGDLS, YYNGEE. CDR3 sequence reads: CASSVEGGGNQPQHF. CDR3 coding DNA: TGTGCCAGCAGCGTAGAAGGTGGGGGGAATCAGCCCCAGCATTTT.

This clonotype was recorded at least ten times. The chain carries TRBV7-2 and TRBJ2-7; D not certain. Germline CDR1 and CDR2: SGHTA and FQGNSA. V lost 0 bases and J 3 bases, leaving 9 bases between the germline ends. The CDR3 contains 14 residues. In nucleotides, the CDR3 is TGTGCCAGCAGCTTAGCGACGACTTACTACGAGCAGTACTTC. Translated, it gives CASSLATTYYEQYF.

Regarding this clonotype: Mismatch with germline at one junction end may stem from a read error. The chain recombines TRBV19 with TRBJ1-5; D is perhaps TRBD1 (5 bases). Germline V gene lookup returns CDR1 LNHDA and CDR2 SQIVND (reference sequence). The CDR3 has 15 residues. The CDR3 sequence is CASNPTGRGNQLQHF. Written as DNA, the CDR3 is TGTGCCAGTAATCCGACCGGAAGGGGCAATCAGCTCCAGCATTTT.

The chain has TRBV29-1 and TRBJ1-4; D call uncertain. Germline values: CDR1 SQVTM, CDR2 ANQGSEA. This CDR3 has 13 residues. Trimming removed 5 bases at V and 8 bases at J, with 15 bases between. Written as DNA, the CDR3 is TGCAGCGTTTTAGGAGGGAGTAGAGAAAAACTGTTTTTT. It is translated as CSVLGGSREKLFF.

V is TRBV4-1 and J is TRBJ2-3; D is unclear. The germline V gene has CDR1 MGHRA and CDR2 YSYEKL. V dropped 0 bases and J dropped 1 base, with 8 bases sitting between them. The CDR3 length is 15 residues. DNA for the CDR3: TGCGCCAGCAGCCAAGAAAGTAGACGCACAGATACGCAGTATTTT. It is translated as CASSQESRRTDTQYF.

This clonotype appeared a single time. This clone may be a read error of a much larger clone one base away. This chain's CDR3 is CSAGDGWGDLSGNTIYF. The CDR3 DNA reads as TGCAGTGCTGGAGATGGTTGGGGGGACCTCTCTGGAAACACCATATATTTT. The chain recombines TRBV20-1 with TRBJ1-3; tentative D call: TRBD1 (5 bases). This CDR3 spans 17 amino acids. CDR1 and CDR2 (germline): DFQATT, SNEGSKA (reference sequence).

This clonotype showed up just a few times. The CDR3 here is CASSWGGGDEQFF. The CDR3 DNA is TGTGCCAGCAGTTGGGGAGGAGGGGATGAGCAGTTCTTC. V and J are TRBV28 and TRBJ2-1; D perhaps matches TRBD2 (6 bases). Germline V gives CDR1 MDHEN, CDR2 SYDVKM. This CDR3 has 13 residues. V gave up 4 bases and J gave up 8 bases, with 12 bases separating them.

This clonotype occurred many times. This chain links TRBV4-1 with TRBJ2-5; the D call may be TRBD1 or TRBD2 (6 bases each). Germline CDR1 reads MGHRA; CDR2 reads YSYEKL. Trimming left V 4 bases short and J 7 bases short, with 16 bases between. This CDR3 spans 14 amino acids. CDR3 coding DNA: TGCGCCAGCAGCCGCGGGACACCAGAGAGGACCCAGTACTTC. Translating it yields CASSRGTPERTQYF.

About this clonotype itself: With a much larger clone just one base away, this may be a read error. The genes are TRBV4-2 and TRBJ1-1; 8 positions agree with TRBD1. Unmatched junction bases numbered 15, after V lost 1 base and J lost 2 bases. Germline CDR1 LGHNA, CDR2 YNFKEQ. The CDR3 runs to 19 residues. The CDR3 region is CASSQGDETGAVGNTEAFF. The CDR3 DNA reads as TGTGCCAGCAGCCAAGGTGACGAGACAGGGGCAGTAGGAAACACTGAAGCTTTCTTT.

This clonotype was counted only a few times. The J gene is TRBJ1-3, the V gene TRBV4-3; D gene ambiguous. The CDR3 covers 16 residues. Trimming stripped 0 bases from V and 0 bases from J, with 9 bases between. CDR1 LGHNA and CDR2 YSLEER come from the germline V gene. CDR3 sequence: CASSQDWTGSGNTIYF. The CDR3 region has the DNA TGCGCCAGCAGCCAAGACTGGACGGGCTCTGGAAACACCATATATTTT.

On this clonotype: This could be a read error, since a much larger clone is one nucleotide away. The chain links TRBV20-1 to TRBJ1-1; D is ambiguous. The CDR3 loop spans 12 amino acids. Looked up from germline, CDR1 is DFQATT and CDR2 is SNEGSKA (reference sequence). V shed 1 base and J shed 6 bases, with 9 bases lying between them. The DNA for the CDR3 is TGCAGTGCTAGAGTGACCGTCGCTGAAGCTTTCTTT. This sequence encodes CSARVTVAEAFF.

As to this clonotype: A read error is possible here, since a much larger clone lies one base away. The chain couples TRBV11-2 to TRBJ1-1, with a tentative D call TRBD1 (5 bases). There are 13 residues in the CDR3. The V gene's germline CDR1 is SGHAT and CDR2 FQNNGV. V was shortened by 3 bases and J by 6 bases, with 11 bases between the two germline ends. The CDR3 loop reads CASSFGREAEAFF. The CDR3, as DNA: TGTGCCAGCAGCTTTGGCAGGGAGGCTGAAGCTTTCTTT. Drawing the rest from reference TRBV11-2 and TRBJ1-1, the complete variable domain is EAGVAQSPRYKIIEKRQSVAFWCNPISGHATLYWYQQILGQGPKLLIQFQNNGVVDDSQLPKDRFSAERLKGVDSTLKIQPAKLEDSAVYLCASSFGREAEAFFGQGTRLTVV.